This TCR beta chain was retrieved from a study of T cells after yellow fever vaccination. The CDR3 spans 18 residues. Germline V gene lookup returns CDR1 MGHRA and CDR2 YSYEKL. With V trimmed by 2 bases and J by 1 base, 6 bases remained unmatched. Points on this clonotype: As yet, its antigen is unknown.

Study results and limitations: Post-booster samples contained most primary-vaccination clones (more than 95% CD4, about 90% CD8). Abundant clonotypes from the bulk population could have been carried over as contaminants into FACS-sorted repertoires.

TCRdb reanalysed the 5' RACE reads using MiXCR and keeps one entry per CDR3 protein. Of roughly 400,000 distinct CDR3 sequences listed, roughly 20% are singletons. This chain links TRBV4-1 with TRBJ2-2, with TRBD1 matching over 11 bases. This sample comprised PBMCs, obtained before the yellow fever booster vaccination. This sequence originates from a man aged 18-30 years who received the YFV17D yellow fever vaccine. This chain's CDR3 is CASSQRGQGEGNTGELFF. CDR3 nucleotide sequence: TGCGCCAGCAGCCAACGGGGACAGGGGGAAGGGAACACCGGGGAGCTGTTTTTT.